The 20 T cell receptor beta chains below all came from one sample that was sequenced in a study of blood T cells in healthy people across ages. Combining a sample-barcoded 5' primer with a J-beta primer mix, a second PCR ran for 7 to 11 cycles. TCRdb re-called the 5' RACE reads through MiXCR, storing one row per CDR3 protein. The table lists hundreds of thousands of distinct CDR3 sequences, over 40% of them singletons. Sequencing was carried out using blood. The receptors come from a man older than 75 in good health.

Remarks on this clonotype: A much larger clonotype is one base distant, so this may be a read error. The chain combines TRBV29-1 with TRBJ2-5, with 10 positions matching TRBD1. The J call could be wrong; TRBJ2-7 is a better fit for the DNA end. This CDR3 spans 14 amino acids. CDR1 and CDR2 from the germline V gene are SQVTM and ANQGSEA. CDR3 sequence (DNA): TGCAGCGTCGGGTGGGGACAGGGGTTCCACGAGCAGTACTTC. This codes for CSVGWGQGFHEQYF.

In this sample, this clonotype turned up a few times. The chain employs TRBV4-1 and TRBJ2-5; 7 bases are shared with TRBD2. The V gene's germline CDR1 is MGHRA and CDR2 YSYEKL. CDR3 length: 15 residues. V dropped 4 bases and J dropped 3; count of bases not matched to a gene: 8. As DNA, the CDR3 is TGCGCCAGCAGCCCTAGGGACTATCCCGAAGAGACCCAGTACTTC. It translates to CASSPRDYPEETQYF.

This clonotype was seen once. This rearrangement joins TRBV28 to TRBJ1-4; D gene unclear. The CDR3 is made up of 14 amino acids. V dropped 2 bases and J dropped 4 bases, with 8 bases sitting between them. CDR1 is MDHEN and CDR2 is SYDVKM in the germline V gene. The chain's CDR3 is CASSLDGVNEKLFF. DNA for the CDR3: TGTGCCAGCAGTTTAGACGGGGTTAATGAAAAACTGTTTTTT. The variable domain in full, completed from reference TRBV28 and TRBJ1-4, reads DVKVTQSSRYLVKRTGEKVFLECVQDMDHENMFWYRQDPGLGLRLIYFSYDVKMKEKGDIPEGYSVSREKKERFSLILESASTNQTSMYLCASSLDGVNEKLFFGSGTQLSVL.

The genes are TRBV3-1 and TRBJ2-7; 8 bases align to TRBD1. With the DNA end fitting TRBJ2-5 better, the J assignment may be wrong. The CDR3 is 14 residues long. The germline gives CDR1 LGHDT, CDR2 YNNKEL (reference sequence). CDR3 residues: CASSRSTGVETQYF. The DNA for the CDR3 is TGTGCCAGCAGCCGATCGACAGGGGTCGAGACCCAGTACTTC.

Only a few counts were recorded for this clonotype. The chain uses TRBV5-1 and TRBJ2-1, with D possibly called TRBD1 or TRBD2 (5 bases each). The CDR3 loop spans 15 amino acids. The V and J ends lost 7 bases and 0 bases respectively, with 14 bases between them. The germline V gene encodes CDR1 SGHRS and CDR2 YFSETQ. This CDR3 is CASGSGRSSYNEQFF. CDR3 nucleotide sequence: TGCGCCAGCGGTTCGGGACGGAGCTCCTACAATGAGCAGTTCTTC.

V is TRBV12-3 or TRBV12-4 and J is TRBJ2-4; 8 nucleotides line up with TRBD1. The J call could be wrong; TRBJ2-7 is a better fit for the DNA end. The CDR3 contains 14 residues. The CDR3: CASSPGQGAVEQYF. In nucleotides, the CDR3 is TGTGCCAGCAGCCCAGGGCAGGGGGCGGTCGAGCAGTACTTC.

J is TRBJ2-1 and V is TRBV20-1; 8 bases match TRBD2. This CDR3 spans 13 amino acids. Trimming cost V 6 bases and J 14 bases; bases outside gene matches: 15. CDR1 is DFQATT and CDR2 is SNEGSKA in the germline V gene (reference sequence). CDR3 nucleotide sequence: TGCAGTGCCTCGAGCGGGAGTGACTTCGGGGAGTTCTTC. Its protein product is CSASSGSDFGEFF.

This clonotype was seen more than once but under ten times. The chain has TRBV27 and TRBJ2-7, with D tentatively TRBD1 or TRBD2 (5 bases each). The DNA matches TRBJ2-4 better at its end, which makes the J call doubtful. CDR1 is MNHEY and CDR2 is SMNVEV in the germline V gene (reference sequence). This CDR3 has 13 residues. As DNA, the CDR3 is TGTGCCAGCAGTGTTGGGAGCAGGGCCATTCAGTACTTC. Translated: CASSVGSRAIQYF.

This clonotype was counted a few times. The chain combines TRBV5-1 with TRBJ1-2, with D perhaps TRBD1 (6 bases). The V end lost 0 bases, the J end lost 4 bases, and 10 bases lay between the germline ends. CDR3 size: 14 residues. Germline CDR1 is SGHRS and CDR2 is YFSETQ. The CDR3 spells CASSLGQAVYGYTF. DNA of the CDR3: TGCGCCAGCAGCTTGGGACAGGCCGTCTATGGCTACACCTTC.

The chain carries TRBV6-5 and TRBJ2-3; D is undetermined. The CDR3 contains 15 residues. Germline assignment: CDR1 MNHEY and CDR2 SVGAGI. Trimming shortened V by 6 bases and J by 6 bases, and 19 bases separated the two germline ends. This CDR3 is CASSGATQGRDTQYF. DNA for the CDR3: TGTGCCAGCAGCGGTGCAACGCAAGGAAGGGATACGCAGTATTTT.

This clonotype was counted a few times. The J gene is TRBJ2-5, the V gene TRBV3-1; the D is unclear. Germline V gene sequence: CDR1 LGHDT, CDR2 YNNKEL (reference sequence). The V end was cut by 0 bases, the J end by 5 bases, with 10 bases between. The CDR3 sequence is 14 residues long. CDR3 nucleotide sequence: TGTGCCAGCAGCCAAGAGGGCCCACCTGAGACCCAGTACTTC. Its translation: CASSQEGPPETQYF.

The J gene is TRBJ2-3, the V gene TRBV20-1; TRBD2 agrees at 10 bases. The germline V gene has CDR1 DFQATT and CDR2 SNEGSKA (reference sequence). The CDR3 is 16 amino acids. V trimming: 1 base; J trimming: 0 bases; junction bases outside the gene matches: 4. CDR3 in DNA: TGCAGTGCTAGAGCTAGCGGGGGCCATAGCACAGATACGCAGTATTTT. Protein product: CSARASGGHSTDTQYF.

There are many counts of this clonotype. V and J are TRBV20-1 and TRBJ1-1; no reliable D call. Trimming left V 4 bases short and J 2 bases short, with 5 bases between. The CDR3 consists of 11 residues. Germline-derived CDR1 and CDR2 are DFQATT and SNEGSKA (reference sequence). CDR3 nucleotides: TGCAGTGCTAAAGAAAACACTGAAGCTTTCTTT. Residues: CSAKENTEAFF.

CDR3 region: CASSDGRRAYNEQFF. For the CDR3, the DNA is TGTGCCAGCAGTGACGGACGGCGGGCTTACAATGAGCAGTTCTTC. The chain couples TRBV6-4 to TRBJ2-1, with D perhaps TRBD2 (5 bases). Germline CDR1 and CDR2: MRHNA and SNTAGT. V was shortened by 2 bases and J by 4 bases, with 12 bases between the two germline ends. The CDR3 is 15 amino acids.

The CDR3 protein is CASSFPGYGGNEQFF. DNA of the CDR3: TGTGCCAGCAGCTTCCCAGGGTATGGGGGCAATGAGCAGTTCTTC. The J gene is TRBJ2-1, the V gene TRBV11-2, with D perhaps assigned TRBD1 or TRBD2 (5 bases each). The ends were cut back, 3 bases at V and 6 bases at J, with 15 bases in the middle. The CDR3 is 15 amino acids. From germline, CDR1 is SGHAT and CDR2 FQNNGV.

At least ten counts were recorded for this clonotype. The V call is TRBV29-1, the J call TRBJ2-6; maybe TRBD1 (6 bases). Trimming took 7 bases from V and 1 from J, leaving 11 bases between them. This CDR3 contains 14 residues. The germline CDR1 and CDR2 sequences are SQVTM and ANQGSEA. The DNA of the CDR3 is TGCAGCGCTAGACAGGCTTCTGGGGCCAACGTCCTGACTTTC. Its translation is CSARQASGANVLTF.

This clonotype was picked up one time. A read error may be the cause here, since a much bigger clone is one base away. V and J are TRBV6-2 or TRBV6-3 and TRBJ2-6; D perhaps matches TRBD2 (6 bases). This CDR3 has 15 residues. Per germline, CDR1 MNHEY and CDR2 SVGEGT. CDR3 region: CAASGASSRANVLTF. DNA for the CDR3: TGTGCCGCTTCGGGAGCCAGCTCTAGGGCCAACGTCCTGACTTTC.

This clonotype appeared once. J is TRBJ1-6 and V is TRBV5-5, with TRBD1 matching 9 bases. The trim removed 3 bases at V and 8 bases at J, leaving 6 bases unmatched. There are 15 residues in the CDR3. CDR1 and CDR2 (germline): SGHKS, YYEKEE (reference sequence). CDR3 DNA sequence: TGTGCCAGCAGCTGGACGAGGGACAGGGATTCACCCCTCCACTTT. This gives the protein CASSWTRDRDSPLHF.

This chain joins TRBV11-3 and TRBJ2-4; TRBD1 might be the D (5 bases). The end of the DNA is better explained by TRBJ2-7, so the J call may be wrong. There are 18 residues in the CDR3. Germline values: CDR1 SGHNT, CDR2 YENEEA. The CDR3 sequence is CASSLNFVKGLKAYEQYF. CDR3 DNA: TGTGCCAGCAGCTTAAATTTTGTTAAGGGGCTCAAGGCCTACGAGCAGTACTTC.

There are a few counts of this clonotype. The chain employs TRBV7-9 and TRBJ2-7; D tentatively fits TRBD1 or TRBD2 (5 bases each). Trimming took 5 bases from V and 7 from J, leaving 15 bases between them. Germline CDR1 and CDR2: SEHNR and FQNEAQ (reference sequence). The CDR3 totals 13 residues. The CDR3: CASSSVGGLEQYF. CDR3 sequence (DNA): TGTGCCAGCAGCAGTGTTGGGGGATTGGAGCAGTACTTC.